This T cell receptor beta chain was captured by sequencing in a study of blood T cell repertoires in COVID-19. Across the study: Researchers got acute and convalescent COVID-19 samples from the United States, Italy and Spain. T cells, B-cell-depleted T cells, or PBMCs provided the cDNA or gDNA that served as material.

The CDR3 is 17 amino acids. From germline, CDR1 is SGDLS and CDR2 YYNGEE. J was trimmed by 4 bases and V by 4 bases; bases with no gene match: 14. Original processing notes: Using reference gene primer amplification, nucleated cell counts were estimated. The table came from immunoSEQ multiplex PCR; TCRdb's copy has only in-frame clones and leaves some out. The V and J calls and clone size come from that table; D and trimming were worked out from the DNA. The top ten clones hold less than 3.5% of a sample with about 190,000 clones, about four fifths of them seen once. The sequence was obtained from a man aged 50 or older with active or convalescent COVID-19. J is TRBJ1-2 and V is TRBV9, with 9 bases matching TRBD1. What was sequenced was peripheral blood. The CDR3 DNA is TGTGCCAGCAGCCTGGACAGGGGCCCCATCCCTAGCTATGGCTACACCTTC. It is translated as CASSLDRGPIPSYGYTF.